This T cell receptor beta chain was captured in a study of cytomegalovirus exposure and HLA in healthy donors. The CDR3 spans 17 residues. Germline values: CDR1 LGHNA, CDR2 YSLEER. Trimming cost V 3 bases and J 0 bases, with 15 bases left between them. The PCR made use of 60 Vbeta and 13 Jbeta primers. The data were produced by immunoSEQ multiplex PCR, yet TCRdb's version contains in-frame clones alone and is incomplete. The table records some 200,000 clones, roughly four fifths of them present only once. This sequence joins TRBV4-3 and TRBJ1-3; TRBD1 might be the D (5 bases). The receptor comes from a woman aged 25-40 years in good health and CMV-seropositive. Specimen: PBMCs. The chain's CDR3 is CASSQGGFGGSGNTIYF. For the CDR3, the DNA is TGCGCCAGCAGCCAGGGGGGGTTTGGGGGCTCTGGAAACACCATATATTTT.